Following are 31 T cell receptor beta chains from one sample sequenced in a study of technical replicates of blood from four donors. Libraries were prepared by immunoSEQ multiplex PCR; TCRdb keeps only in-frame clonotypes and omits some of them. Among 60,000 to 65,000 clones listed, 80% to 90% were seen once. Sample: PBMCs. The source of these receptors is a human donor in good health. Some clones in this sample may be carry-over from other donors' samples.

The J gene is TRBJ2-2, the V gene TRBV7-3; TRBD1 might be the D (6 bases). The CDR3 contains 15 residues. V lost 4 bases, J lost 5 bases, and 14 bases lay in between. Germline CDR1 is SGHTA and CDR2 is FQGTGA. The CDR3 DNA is TGTGCCAGCAGCTCCCGGGACATAGGAACCGGGGAGCTGTTTTTT. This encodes CASSSRDIGTGELFF.

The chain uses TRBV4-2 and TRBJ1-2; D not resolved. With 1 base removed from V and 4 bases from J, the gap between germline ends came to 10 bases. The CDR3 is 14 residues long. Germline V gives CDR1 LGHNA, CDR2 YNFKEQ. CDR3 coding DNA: TGTGCCAGCAGCCAAGCCCGGTCTGTCTATGGCTACACCTTC. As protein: CASSQARSVYGYTF.

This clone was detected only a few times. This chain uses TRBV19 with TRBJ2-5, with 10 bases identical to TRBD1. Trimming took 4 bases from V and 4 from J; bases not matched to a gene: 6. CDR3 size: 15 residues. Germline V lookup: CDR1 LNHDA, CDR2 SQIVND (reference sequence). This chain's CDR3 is CASSRDRGARETQYF. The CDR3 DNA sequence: TGTGCCAGTAGTAGGGACAGGGGCGCTCGAGAGACCCAGTACTTC. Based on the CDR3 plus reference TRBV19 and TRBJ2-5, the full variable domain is DGGITQSPKYLFRKEGQNVTLSCEQNLNHDAMYWYRQDPGQGLRLIYYSQIVNDFQKGDIAEGYSVSREKKESFPLTVTSAQKNPTAFYLCASSRDRGARETQYFGPGTRLLVL.

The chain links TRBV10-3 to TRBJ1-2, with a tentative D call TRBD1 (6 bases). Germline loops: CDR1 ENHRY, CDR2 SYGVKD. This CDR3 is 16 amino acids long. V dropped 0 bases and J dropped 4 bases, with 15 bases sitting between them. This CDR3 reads CAISESGGARGYGYTF. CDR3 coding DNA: TGTGCCATCAGTGAGTCGGGGGGGGCGCGAGGCTATGGCTACACCTTC.

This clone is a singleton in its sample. The CDR3 nucleotides are TGTGCCAGCTCACCAAACAGGGGCGCCGGGGAGCTGTTTTTT. Translating gives CASSPNRGAGELFF. V usage is TRBV18 and J usage is TRBJ2-2; 7 bases are a match to TRBD1. The CDR3 consists of 14 residues. The germline V gene has CDR1 KGHSH and CDR2 LQKENI. The V segment lost 2 bases and the J segment 6 bases; nucleotides outside the gene matches: 3.

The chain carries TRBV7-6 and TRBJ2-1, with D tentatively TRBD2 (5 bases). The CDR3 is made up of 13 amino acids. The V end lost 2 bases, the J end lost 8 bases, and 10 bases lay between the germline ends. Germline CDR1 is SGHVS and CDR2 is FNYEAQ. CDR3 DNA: TGTGCCAGCAGCTTACGTGAGGGAGATGAGCAGTTCTTC. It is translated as CASSLREGDEQFF.

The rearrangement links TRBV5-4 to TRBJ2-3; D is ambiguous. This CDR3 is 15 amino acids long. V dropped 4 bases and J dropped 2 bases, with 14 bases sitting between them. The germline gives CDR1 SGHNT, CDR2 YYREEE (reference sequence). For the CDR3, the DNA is TGTGCCAGCAGCAACCAACAGAGAGACACAGATACGCAGTATTTT. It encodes CASSNQQRDTDTQYF. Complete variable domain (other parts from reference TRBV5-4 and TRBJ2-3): ETGVTQSPTHLIKTRGQQVTLRCSSQSGHNTVSWYQQALGQGPQFIFQYYREEENGRGNFPPRFSGLQFPNYSSELNVNALELDDSALYLCASSNQQRDTDTQYFGPGTRLTVL.

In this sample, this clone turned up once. CDR3 in DNA: TGTGCCAGCAGAGAAAGCGGCGGGAATGAGCAGTTCTTC. This translates into CASRESGGNEQFF. The chain joins TRBV6-6 to TRBJ2-1; weak D call: TRBD2 (5 bases). The CDR3 extends over 13 amino acids. CDR1 and CDR2 from the germline V gene are MNHNY and SVGAGI (reference sequence). Trimming left V 6 bases short and J 7 bases short, with 13 bases between.

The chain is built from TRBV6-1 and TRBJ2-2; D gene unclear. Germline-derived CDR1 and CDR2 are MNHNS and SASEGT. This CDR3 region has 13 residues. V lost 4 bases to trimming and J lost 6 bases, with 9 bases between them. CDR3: CASSGQFAGELFF. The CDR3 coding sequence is TGTGCCAGCAGTGGGCAGTTCGCCGGGGAGCTGTTTTTT.

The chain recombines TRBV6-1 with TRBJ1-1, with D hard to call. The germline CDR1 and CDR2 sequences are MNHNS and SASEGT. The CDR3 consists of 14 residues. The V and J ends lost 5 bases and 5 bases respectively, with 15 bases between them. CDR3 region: CASSPPAGRTEAFF. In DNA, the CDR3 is TGTGCCAGCAGTCCCCCGGCAGGTCGGACTGAAGCTTTCTTT.

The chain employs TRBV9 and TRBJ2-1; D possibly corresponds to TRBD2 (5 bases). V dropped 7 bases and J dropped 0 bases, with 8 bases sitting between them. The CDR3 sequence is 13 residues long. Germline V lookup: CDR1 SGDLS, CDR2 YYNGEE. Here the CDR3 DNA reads TGTGCCAGCGCGGGTAGCTCCTACAATGAGCAGTTCTTC. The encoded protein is CASAGSSYNEQFF. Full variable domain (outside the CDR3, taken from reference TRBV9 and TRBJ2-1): DSGVTQTPKHLITATGQRVTLRCSPRSGDLSVYWYQQSLDQGLQFLIQYYNGEERAKGNILERFSAQQFPDLHSELNLSSLELGDSALYFCASAGSSYNEQFFGPGTRLTVL.

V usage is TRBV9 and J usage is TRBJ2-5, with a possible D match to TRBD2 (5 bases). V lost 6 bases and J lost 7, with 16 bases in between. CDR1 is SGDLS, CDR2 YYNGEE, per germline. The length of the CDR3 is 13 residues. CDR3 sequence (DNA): TGTGCCAGCACCGAATGGGCCCGGGGGACCCAGTACTTC. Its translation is CASTEWARGTQYF.

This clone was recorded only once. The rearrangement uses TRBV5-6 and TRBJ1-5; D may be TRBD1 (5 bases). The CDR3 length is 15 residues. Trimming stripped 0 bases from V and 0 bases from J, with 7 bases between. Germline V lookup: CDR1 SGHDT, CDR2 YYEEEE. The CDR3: CASSLAGRSNQPQHF. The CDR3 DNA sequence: TGTGCCAGCAGCTTGGCAGGGCGTAGCAATCAGCCCCAGCATTTT.

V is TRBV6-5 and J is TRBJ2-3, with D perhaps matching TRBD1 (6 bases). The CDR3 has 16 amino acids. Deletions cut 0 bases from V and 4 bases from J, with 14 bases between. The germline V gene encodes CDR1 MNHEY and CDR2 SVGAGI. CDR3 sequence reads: CASSYSTGSQSDTQYF. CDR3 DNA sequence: TGTGCCAGCAGTTACTCCACAGGGAGTCAGTCAGATACGCAGTATTTT.

CDR3 DNA: TGCGCCAGCAGCCAAGGCGGACGGGAACGCTCGTGGGGGGAGCTGTTTTTT. Its translation: CASSQGGRERSWGELFF. The chain recombines TRBV4-1 with TRBJ2-2, with D possibly TRBD2 on 5 matching bases. From germline, CDR1 is MGHRA and CDR2 YSYEKL. V shed 1 base and J shed 8 bases, with 20 bases lying between them. This CDR3 has 17 amino acids.

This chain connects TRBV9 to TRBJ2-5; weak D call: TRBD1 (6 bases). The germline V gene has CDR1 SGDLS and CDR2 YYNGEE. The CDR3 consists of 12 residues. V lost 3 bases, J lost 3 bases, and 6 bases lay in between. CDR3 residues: CASSEGEETQYF. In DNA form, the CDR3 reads TGTGCCAGCAGCGAGGGGGAAGAGACCCAGTACTTC.

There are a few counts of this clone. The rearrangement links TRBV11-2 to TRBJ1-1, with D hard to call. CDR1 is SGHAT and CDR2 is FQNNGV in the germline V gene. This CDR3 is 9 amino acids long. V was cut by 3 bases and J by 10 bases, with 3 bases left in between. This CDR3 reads CASSFRAFF. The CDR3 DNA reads TGTGCCAGCAGCTTTCGAGCTTTCTTT.

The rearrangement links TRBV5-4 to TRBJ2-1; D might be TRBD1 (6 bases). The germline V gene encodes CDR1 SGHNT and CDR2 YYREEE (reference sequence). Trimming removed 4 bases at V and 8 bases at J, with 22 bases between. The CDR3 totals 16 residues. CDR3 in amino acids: CASSPAGALRGDEQFF. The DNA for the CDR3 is TGTGCCAGCAGCCCTGCAGGGGCCCTTAGAGGGGATGAGCAGTTCTTC.

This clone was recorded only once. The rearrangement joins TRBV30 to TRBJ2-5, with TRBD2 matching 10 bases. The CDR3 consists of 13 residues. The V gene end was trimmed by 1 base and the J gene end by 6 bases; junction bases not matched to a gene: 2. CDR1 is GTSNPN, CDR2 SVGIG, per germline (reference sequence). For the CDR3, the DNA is TGTGCCTGGAGTGGTAGCGGGAGGAAGACCCAGTACTTC. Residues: CAWSGSGRKTQYF.

CDR3 DNA: TGTGCCAGCAGTCCGTCAGGACAGGGGGCGATATATGGCTACACCTTC. It translates to CASSPSGQGAIYGYTF. J is TRBJ1-2 and V is TRBV27; 11 positions agree with TRBD1. The CDR3 spans 16 residues. In germline, CDR1 is MNHEY, CDR2 SMNVEV (reference sequence). V dropped 5 bases and J dropped 5; count of bases not matched to a gene: 10.

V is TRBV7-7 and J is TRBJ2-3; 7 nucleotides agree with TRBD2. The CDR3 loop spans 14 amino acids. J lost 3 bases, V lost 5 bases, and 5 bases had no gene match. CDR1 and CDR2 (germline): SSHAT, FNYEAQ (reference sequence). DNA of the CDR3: TGTGCCAGCAGCGGGCTAGCGGATACAGATACGCAGTATTTT. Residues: CASSGLADTDTQYF.

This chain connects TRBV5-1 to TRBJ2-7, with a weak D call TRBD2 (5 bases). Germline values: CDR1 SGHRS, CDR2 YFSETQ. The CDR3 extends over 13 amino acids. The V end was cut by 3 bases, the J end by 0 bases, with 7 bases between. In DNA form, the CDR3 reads TGCGCCAGCAGCTCCGGGGTCTCCTACGAGCAGTACTTC. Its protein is CASSSGVSYEQYF. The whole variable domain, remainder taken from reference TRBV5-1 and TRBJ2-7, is KAGVTQTPRYLIKTRGQQVTLSCSPISGHRSVSWYQQTPGQGLQFLFEYFSETQRNKGNFPGRFSGRQFSNSRSEMNVSTLELGDSALYLCASSSGVSYEQYFGPGTRLTVT.

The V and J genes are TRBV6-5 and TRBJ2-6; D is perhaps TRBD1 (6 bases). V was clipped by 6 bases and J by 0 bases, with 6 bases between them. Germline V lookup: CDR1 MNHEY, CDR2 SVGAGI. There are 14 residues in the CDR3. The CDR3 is CASRGASGANVLTF. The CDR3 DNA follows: TGTGCCAGCAGGGGGGCCTCTGGGGCCAACGTCCTGACTTTC.

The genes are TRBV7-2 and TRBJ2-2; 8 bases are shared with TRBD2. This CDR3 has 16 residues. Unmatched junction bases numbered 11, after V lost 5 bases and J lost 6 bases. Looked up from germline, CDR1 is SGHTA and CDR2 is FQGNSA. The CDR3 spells CASSDKAGAWSGELFF. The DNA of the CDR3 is TGTGCCAGCAGCGATAAAGCGGGAGCATGGTCCGGGGAGCTGTTTTTT. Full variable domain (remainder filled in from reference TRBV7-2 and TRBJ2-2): GAGVSQSPSNKVTEKGKDVELRCDPISGHTALYWYRQSLGQGLEFLIYFQGNSAPDKSGLPSDRFSAERTGGSVSTLTIQRTQQEDSAVYLCASSDKAGAWSGELFFGEGSRLTVL.

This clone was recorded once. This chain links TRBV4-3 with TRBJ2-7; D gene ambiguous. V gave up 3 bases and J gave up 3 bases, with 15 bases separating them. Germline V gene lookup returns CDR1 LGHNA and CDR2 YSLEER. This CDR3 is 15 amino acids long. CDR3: CASSQMVGGNYEQYF. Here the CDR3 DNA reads TGCGCCAGCAGCCAGATGGTCGGCGGAAACTACGAGCAGTACTTC.

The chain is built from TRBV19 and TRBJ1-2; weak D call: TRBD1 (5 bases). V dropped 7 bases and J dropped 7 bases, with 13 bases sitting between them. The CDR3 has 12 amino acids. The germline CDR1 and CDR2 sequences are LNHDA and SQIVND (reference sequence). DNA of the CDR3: TGTGCCAGTAATAACGGAAGGGGTGGCTACACCTTC. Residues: CASNNGRGGYTF.

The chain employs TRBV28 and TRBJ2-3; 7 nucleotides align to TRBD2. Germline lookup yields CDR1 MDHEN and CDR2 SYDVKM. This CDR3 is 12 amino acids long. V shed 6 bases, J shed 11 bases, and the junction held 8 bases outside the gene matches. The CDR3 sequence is CASSVRRGGQYF. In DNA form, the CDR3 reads TGTGCCAGCAGCGTAAGGCGCGGGGGGCAGTATTTT.

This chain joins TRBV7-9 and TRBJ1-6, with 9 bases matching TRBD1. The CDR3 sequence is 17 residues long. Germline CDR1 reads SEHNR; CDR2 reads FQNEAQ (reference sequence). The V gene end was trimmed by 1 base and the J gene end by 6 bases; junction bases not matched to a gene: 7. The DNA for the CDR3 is TGTGCCAGCAGCTTAGGGGGACAGGGCCTCGGTAATTCACCCCTCCACTTT. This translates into CASSLGGQGLGNSPLHF.

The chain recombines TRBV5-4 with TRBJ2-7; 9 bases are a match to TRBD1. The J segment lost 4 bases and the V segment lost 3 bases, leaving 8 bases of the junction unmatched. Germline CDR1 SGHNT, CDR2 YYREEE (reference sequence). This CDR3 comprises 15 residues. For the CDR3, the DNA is TGTGCCAGCAGCTCAGAACAGGGGGCGCCGTACGAGCAGTACTTC. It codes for CASSSEQGAPYEQYF. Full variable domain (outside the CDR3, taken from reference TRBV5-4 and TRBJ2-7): ETGVTQSPTHLIKTRGQQVTLRCSSQSGHNTVSWYQQALGQGPQFIFQYYREEENGRGNFPPRFSGLQFPNYSSELNVNALELDDSALYLCASSSEQGAPYEQYFGPGTRLTVT.

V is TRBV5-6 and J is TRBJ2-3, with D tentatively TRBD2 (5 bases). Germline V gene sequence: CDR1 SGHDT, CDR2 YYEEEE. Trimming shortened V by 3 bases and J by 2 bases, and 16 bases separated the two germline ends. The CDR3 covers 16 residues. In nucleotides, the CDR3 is TGTGCCAGCAGCTCCCGGGAACTAAGATACACAGATACGCAGTATTTT. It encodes CASSSRELRYTDTQYF.

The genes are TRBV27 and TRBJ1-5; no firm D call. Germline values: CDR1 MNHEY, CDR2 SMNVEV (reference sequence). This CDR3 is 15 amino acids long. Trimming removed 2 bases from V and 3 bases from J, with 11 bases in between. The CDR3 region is CASSLVGGFNQPQHF. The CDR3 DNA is TGTGCCAGCAGTTTAGTCGGCGGATTCAATCAGCCCCAGCATTTT.